The 30 T cell receptor beta chains in this list originate from one sample, sequenced in a study of blood T cell repertoires in COVID-19. Method: immunoSEQ multiplex PCR; TCRdb's copy keeps in-frame clones and lacks some. The sample contains 220,000 or so clones, about 82% of which appear only once. The sample was PBMCs or T cells enriched from blood (not recorded which). The receptors here all came from a woman aged 45 to 65 who had recovered from COVID-19.

The J gene is TRBJ2-7, the V gene TRBV6-1; 9 positions agree with TRBD2. V lost 0 bases, J lost 5 bases, and 14 bases stayed unmatched. This CDR3 is 18 amino acids long. Germline V gives CDR1 MNHNS, CDR2 SASEGT. The CDR3 protein is CASSEALIRGRDVNEQYF. CDR3 in DNA: TGTGCCAGCAGTGAAGCTTTGATACGCGGGAGGGACGTGAACGAGCAGTACTTC.

The table lists this clone with a count of one. The chain is built from TRBV7-3 and TRBJ1-6; D unclear. Germline CDR1 reads SGHTA; CDR2 reads FQGTGA. The CDR3 contains 14 residues. V was clipped by 3 bases and J by 5 bases, with 8 bases between them. Here the CDR3 DNA reads TGTGCCAGCAGCTTCGGGGTCAATAATTCACCCCTCCACTTT. It is translated as CASSFGVNNSPLHF.

The V call is TRBV10-1, the J call TRBJ1-1, with D hard to call. The germline V gene encodes CDR1 WNHNN and CDR2 SYGVQD (reference sequence). The CDR3 is 18 residues long. V lost 0 bases and J lost 5, with 22 bases in between. For the CDR3, the DNA is TGCGCCAGCAGTGAGTCGAAGCCCCCCGGGGAGGTTTCAACTGAAGCTTTCTTT. It specifies CASSESKPPGEVSTEAFF.

This chain uses TRBV27 with TRBJ2-1; 8 nucleotides align to TRBD2. The CDR3 has 18 residues. CDR1 and CDR2 from the germline V gene are MNHEY and SMNVEV (reference sequence). Trimming took 3 bases from V and 6 from J; bases not matched to a gene: 16. As DNA, the CDR3 is TGTGCCAGCAGTTTGGAAGGGGAAGCGGGAGCTCTACGCAATGAGCAGTTCTTC. Amino acid sequence: CASSLEGEAGALRNEQFF.

V and J are TRBV5-8 and TRBJ2-7; 7 nucleotides agree with TRBD1. Germline CDR1 reads SGHTS; CDR2 reads YDEGEE. The CDR3 has 13 amino acids. The V segment lost 3 bases and the J segment 2 bases; nucleotides outside the gene matches: 2. The CDR3 here is CASSSDRAYEQYF. The CDR3 region has the DNA TGTGCCAGCAGCTCTGACAGGGCCTACGAGCAGTACTTC.

The chain is built from TRBV6-5 and TRBJ1-6, with TRBD1 identical over 12 bases. The CDR3 covers 15 residues. Trimming at V came to 1 base and at J to 8 bases, leaving 0 bases not matched to a gene. Germline V gene sequence: CDR1 MNHEY, CDR2 SVGAGI. CDR3 sequence: CASSYWDRGHSPLHF. The CDR3 bases are TGTGCCAGCAGTTACTGGGACAGGGGGCATTCACCCCTCCACTTT.

This rearrangement joins TRBV15 to TRBJ1-2; D is uncertain. Germline lookup yields CDR1 LNHNV and CDR2 YYDKDF (reference sequence). This CDR3 has 15 amino acids. V lost 0 bases and J 7 bases, leaving 15 bases between the germline ends. The CDR3 sequence: CATSRDRRTQSGYTF. The CDR3 region has the DNA TGTGCCACCAGCAGAGACAGGCGAACTCAGAGTGGCTACACCTTC.

The chain is built from TRBV5-4 and TRBJ2-3; weak D call: TRBD1 (5 bases). The CDR3 is 15 residues long. The ends were cut back, 4 bases at V and 1 base at J, with 13 bases in the middle. Germline V lookup: CDR1 SGHNT, CDR2 YYREEE (reference sequence). CDR3: CASSRGLAGTDTQYF. CDR3 DNA sequence: TGTGCCAGCAGCAGGGGCCTGGCGGGCACAGATACGCAGTATTTT.

The chain recombines TRBV4-3 with TRBJ1-5; tentative D call: TRBD1 (5 bases). The CDR3 is made up of 14 amino acids. Trimming left V 6 bases short and J 2 bases short, with 11 bases between. Germline V lookup: CDR1 LGHNA, CDR2 YSLEER. DNA for the CDR3: TGCGCCAGCAGTGTCTCGGGGGGCAATCAGCCCCAGCATTTT. Its protein is CASSVSGGNQPQHF.

V gene TRBV11-2 combines with J gene TRBJ2-3; 9 bases map to TRBD2. Unmatched junction bases numbered 12, after V lost 0 bases and J lost 5 bases. The germline gives CDR1 SGHAT, CDR2 FQNNGV. This CDR3 has 18 residues. The CDR3 loop reads CASSLDWKRGVMLDTQYF. In DNA form, the CDR3 reads TGTGCCAGCAGCTTAGATTGGAAGCGGGGGGTGATGCTAGATACGCAGTATTTT.

The genes are TRBV4-1 and TRBJ1-6; D gene ambiguous. CDR3 size: 14 residues. Trimming left V 4 bases short and J 5 bases short, with 9 bases between. Germline V gene data show CDR1 as MGHRA and CDR2 as YSYEKL. The CDR3 spells CASSLEPHNSPLHF. The CDR3 nucleotides read TGCGCCAGCAGCCTCGAGCCCCATAATTCACCCCTCCACTTT.

The chain joins TRBV6-6 to TRBJ2-2; D remains unclear. This CDR3 has 13 amino acids. Between the trimmed V and J ends, which lost 2 bases and 8 bases, there was a span of 9 bases. From germline, CDR1 is MNHNY and CDR2 SVGAGI (reference sequence). CDR3 sequence (DNA): TGTGCCAGCAGTTACGTCGGTGTGGGGGAGCTGTTTTTT. Translation: CASSYVGVGELFF.

The rearrangement joins TRBV20-1 to TRBJ2-5, with 8 bases that match TRBD2. The junction had 9 bases not matched to a gene; V was cut back by 3 bases and J by 0 bases. CDR3 length: 16 residues. The germline V gene encodes CDR1 DFQATT and CDR2 SNEGSKA (reference sequence). CDR3 nucleotide sequence: TGCAGTGCTAGTCCCCAAAGCGGGGGCCACCAAGAGACCCAGTACTTC. Its translation is CSASPQSGGHQETQYF.

V and J are TRBV11-2 and TRBJ2-7; D ambiguous. Deletions cut 4 bases from V and 12 bases from J, with 19 bases between. CDR1 SGHAT and CDR2 FQNNGV come from the germline V gene. The CDR3 has 13 residues. The CDR3 is CASSSPIERRRYF. The CDR3 DNA is TGTGCCAGCAGCTCCCCGATCGAGAGGCGGAGGTACTTC. Supplemented by reference TRBV11-2 and TRBJ2-7, the full variable domain reads EAGVAQSPRYKIIEKRQSVAFWCNPISGHATLYWYQQILGQGPKLLIQFQNNGVVDDSQLPKDRFSAERLKGVDSTLKIQPAKLEDSAVYLCASSSPIERRRYFGPGTRLTVT.

The chain employs TRBV28 and TRBJ2-7; 9 positions agree with TRBD1. The germline CDR1 and CDR2 sequences are MDHEN and SYDVKM. V lost 3 bases, J lost 1 base, and 7 bases stayed unmatched. The CDR3 has 16 residues. As DNA, the CDR3 is TGTGCCAGCAGTTTGATGGGGACAGGGAAGTCCTACGAGCAGTACTTC. Translating gives CASSLMGTGKSYEQYF.

The chain combines TRBV6-2 or TRBV6-3 with TRBJ1-3; D call uncertain. The V and J ends lost 5 bases and 0 bases respectively, with 11 bases between them. The germline V gene has CDR1 MNHEY and CDR2 SVGEGT. The CDR3 has 15 amino acids. CDR3 residues: CASSTWESSGNTIYF. The CDR3 DNA reads as TGTGCCAGCAGTACGTGGGAGTCCTCTGGAAACACCATATATTTT.

This clone was counted a few times. V usage is TRBV28 and J usage is TRBJ1-2, with 8 bases matching TRBD1. V shed 3 bases, J shed 7 bases, and the junction held 7 bases outside the gene matches. This CDR3 has 14 residues. The germline V gene has CDR1 MDHEN and CDR2 SYDVKM. CDR3 sequence (DNA): TGTGCCAGCAGTTTGGGGGGCAGGGGGCTTGGCTACACCTTC. Residues: CASSLGGRGLGYTF.

The chain couples TRBV6-2 or TRBV6-3 to TRBJ2-7, with 8 bases aligning to TRBD2. Germline loops: CDR1 MNHEY, CDR2 SVGEGT. V dropped 0 bases and J dropped 4; count of bases not matched to a gene: 17. The CDR3 spans 19 residues. CDR3 in amino acids: CASSYSDPGLERGQYEQYF. The CDR3 DNA reads TGTGCCAGCAGTTACTCGGATCCAGGGTTAGAGCGGGGGCAATACGAGCAGTACTTC.

The chain joins TRBV7-8 to TRBJ2-5, with TRBD1 matching 8 bases. Germline V gives CDR1 SGHVS, CDR2 FQNEAQ. The CDR3 spans 15 residues. The V and J ends lost 4 bases and 2 bases, in that order; junction bases with no gene match: 6. CDR3 residues: CASSSRQGWQETQYF. CDR3 nucleotides: TGTGCCAGCAGCTCTCGACAGGGGTGGCAAGAGACCCAGTACTTC.

This clone was found a few times. The rearrangement joins TRBV18 to TRBJ1-4, with 7 bases fitting TRBD1. The ends lost 4 bases at V and 8 bases at J; junction bases unmatched: 7. CDR3 size: 14 residues. CDR1 is KGHSH and CDR2 is LQKENI in the germline V gene. The CDR3, as DNA: TGTGCCAGCTCACAAGACCCGACAGGGGAAAAACTGTTTTTT. Its translation is CASSQDPTGEKLFF. Together with reference TRBV18 and TRBJ1-4, the CDR3 gives the full variable domain: NAGVMQNPRHLVRRRGQEARLRCSPMKGHSHVYWYRQLPEEGLKFMVYLQKENIIDESGMPKERFSAEFPKEGPSILRIQQVVRGDSAAYFCASSQDPTGEKLFFGSGTQLSVL.

This clone has a single count. For the CDR3, the DNA is TGTGCCAGCAACAATGGGGGGAAGACACCCCTCCACTTT. Translation gives CASNNGGKTPLHF. The V and J genes are TRBV25-1 and TRBJ1-6; weak D call: TRBD1 (5 bases). The CDR3 contains 13 residues. The ends were cut back, 7 bases at V and 11 bases at J, with 15 bases in the middle. Looked up from germline, CDR1 is MGHDK and CDR2 is SYGVNS.

V usage is TRBV9 and J usage is TRBJ1-1; the D gene is possibly TRBD1 (5 bases). The CDR3 has 17 residues. The germline CDR1 and CDR2 sequences are SGDLS and YYNGEE. V lost 3 bases and J 5 bases, leaving 23 bases between the germline ends. The CDR3 is CASSATTGGPKGTEAFF. The CDR3 coding sequence is TGTGCCAGCAGCGCAACCACGGGGGGACCGAAGGGTACTGAAGCTTTCTTT.

The chain employs TRBV19 and TRBJ1-1; 7 nucleotides line up with TRBD1. The CDR3 totals 13 residues. The V and J ends lost 5 bases and 4 bases, in that order; junction bases with no gene match: 4. From germline, CDR1 is LNHDA and CDR2 SQIVND (reference sequence). CDR3 DNA: TGTGCCAGTAGTTTCAGGGGGACCACTGAAGCTTTCTTT. Translated: CASSFRGTTEAFF.

This chain joins TRBV9 and TRBJ1-2; 7 bases line up with TRBD1. The CDR3 runs to 15 residues. With 0 bases clipped from V and 3 bases from J, the junction kept 5 bases outside the gene matches. CDR1 SGDLS and CDR2 YYNGEE come from the germline V gene. CDR3 DNA: TGTGCCAGCAGCGTAGGTACAGGGGAGGACTATGGCTACACCTTC. This gives the protein CASSVGTGEDYGYTF. The full variable domain, rest sourced from reference TRBV9 and TRBJ1-2, is DSGVTQTPKHLITATGQRVTLRCSPRSGDLSVYWYQQSLDQGLQFLIQYYNGEERAKGNILERFSAQQFPDLHSELNLSSLELGDSALYFCASSVGTGEDYGYTFGSGTRLTVV.

The chain links TRBV6-1 to TRBJ2-3; 7 positions match TRBD2. The V gene end was trimmed by 3 bases and the J gene end by 4 bases; junction bases not matched to a gene: 10. CDR1 and CDR2 (germline): MNHNS, SASEGT. This CDR3 is built from 16 residues. Here the CDR3 reads CASSDLLVGRADTQYF. DNA for the CDR3: TGTGCCAGCAGTGACCTACTAGTAGGGAGGGCAGATACGCAGTATTTT.

V is TRBV18 and J is TRBJ1-5; D possibly corresponds to TRBD1 (5 bases). The CDR3 is 14 amino acids. The V and J ends lost 3 bases and 4 bases respectively, with 10 bases between them. Germline V CDR1 and CDR2: KGHSH, LQKENI. CDR3 protein: CASSPWRGNQPQHF. The CDR3 bases are TGTGCCAGCTCACCCTGGCGGGGGAATCAGCCCCAGCATTTT.

V is TRBV27 and J is TRBJ2-1, with D perhaps TRBD1 (5 bases). The CDR3 covers 16 residues. The V gene's germline CDR1 is MNHEY and CDR2 SMNVEV (reference sequence). Trimming left V 2 bases short and J 6 bases short, with 17 bases between. The CDR3 here is CASSLVVGKGVNEQFF. The CDR3 DNA reads as TGTGCCAGCAGTTTAGTTGTGGGGAAAGGGGTCAATGAGCAGTTCTTC.

The chain carries TRBV5-4 and TRBJ1-2; TRBD1 agrees at 7 bases. CDR3 length: 13 residues. The ends lost 4 bases at V and 6 bases at J; junction bases unmatched: 6. The germline V gene encodes CDR1 SGHNT and CDR2 YYREEE (reference sequence). Written as DNA, the CDR3 is TGTGCCAGCAGCGCCGTGGGACAGAATGGCTACACCTTC. Amino acids: CASSAVGQNGYTF.

This clone has a handful of counts. This sequence joins TRBV20-1 and TRBJ2-1; D is possibly TRBD1 (6 bases). The CDR3 runs to 12 residues. In germline, CDR1 is DFQATT, CDR2 SNEGSKA (reference sequence). The V end lost 3 bases, the J end lost 14 bases, and 17 bases lay between the germline ends. CDR3 coding DNA: TGCAGTGCTAGTTTGGGGGCGAAGTTCGAGTTCTTC. This gives the protein CSASLGAKFEFF.

The gene calls are TRBV14 and TRBJ1-6; TRBD1 aligns across 7 bases. The germline V gene encodes CDR1 SGHDN and CDR2 FVKESK. The CDR3 loop spans 16 amino acids. With V trimmed by 1 base and J by 6 bases, 6 bases remained unmatched. The CDR3 region is CASSQVAGTVNSPLHF. The CDR3 region has the DNA TGTGCCAGCAGCCAAGTGGCCGGGACAGTTAATTCACCCCTCCACTTT.